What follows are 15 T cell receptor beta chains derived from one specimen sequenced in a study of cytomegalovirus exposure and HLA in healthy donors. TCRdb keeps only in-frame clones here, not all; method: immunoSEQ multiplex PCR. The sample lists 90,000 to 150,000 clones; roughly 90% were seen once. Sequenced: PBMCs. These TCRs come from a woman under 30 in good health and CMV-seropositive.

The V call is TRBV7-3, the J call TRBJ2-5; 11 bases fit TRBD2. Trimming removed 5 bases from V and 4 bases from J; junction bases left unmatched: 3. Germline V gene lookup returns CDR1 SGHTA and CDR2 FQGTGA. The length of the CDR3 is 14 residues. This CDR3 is CASSLSGRGETQYF. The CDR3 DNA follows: TGTGCCAGCAGCCTTAGCGGGAGGGGAGAGACCCAGTACTTC.

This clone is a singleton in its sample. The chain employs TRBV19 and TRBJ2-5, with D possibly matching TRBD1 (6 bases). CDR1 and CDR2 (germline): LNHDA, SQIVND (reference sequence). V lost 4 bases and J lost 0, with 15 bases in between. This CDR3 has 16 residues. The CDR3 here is CASSKVRGQNQETQYF. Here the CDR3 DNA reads TGTGCCAGTAGTAAGGTTAGAGGACAGAACCAAGAGACCCAGTACTTC.

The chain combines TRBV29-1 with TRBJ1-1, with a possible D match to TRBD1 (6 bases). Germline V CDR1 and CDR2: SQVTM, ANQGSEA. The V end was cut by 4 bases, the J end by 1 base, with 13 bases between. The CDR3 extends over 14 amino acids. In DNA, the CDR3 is TGCAGCGTTGTCCGTACAGGGACGAACACTGAAGCTTTCTTT. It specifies CSVVRTGTNTEAFF.

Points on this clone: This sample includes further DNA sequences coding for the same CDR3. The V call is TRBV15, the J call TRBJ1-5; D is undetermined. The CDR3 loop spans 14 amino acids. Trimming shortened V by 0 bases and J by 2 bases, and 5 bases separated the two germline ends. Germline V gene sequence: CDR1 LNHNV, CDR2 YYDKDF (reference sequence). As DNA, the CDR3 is TGTGCCACCAGCAGAGATCGAGGCAATCAGCCCCAGCATTTT. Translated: CATSRDRGNQPQHF. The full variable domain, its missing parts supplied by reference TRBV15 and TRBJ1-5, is DAMVIQNPRYQVTQFGKPVTLSCSQTLNHNVMYWYQQKSSQAPKLLFHYYDKDFNNEADTPDNFQSRRPNTSFCFLDIRSPGLGDTAMYLCATSRDRGNQPQHFGDGTRLSIL.

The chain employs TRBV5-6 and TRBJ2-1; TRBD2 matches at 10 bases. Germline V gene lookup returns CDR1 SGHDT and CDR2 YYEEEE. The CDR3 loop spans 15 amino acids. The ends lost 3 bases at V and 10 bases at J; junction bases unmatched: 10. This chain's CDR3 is CASSSMLAGVREQFF. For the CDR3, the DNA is TGTGCCAGCAGCTCAATGCTAGCGGGAGTACGGGAGCAGTTCTTC.

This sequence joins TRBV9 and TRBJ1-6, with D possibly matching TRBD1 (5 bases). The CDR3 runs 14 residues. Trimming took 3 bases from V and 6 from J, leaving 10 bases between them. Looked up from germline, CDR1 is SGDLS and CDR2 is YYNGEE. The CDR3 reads CASSAAGLNSPLHF. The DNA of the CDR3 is TGTGCCAGCAGCGCGGCAGGGCTTAATTCACCCCTCCACTTT. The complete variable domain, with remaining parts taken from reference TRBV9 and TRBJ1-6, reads DSGVTQTPKHLITATGQRVTLRCSPRSGDLSVYWYQQSLDQGLQFLIQYYNGEERAKGNILERFSAQQFPDLHSELNLSSLELGDSALYFCASSAAGLNSPLHFGNGTRLTVT.

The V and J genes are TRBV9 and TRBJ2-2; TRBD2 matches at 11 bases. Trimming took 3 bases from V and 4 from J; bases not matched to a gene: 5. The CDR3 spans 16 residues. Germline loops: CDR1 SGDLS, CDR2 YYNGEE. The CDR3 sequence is CASSALAGGGTGELFF. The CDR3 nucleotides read TGTGCCAGCAGCGCCTTAGCGGGAGGGGGCACCGGGGAGCTGTTTTTT.

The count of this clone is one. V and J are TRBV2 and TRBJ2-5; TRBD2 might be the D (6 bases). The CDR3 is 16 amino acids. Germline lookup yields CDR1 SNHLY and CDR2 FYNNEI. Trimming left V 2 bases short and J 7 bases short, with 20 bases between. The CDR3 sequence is CASSEPLGPGGATQYF. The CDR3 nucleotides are TGTGCCAGCAGTGAACCCCTTGGCCCCGGCGGGGCGACCCAGTACTTC.

The chain's CDR3 is CSVGRGDTYEQYF. Written as DNA, the CDR3 is TGCAGCGTTGGGAGGGGCGACACCTACGAGCAGTACTTC. The chain couples TRBV29-1 to TRBJ2-7, with a tentative D call TRBD2 (6 bases). There are 13 residues in the CDR3. Germline-derived CDR1 and CDR2 are SQVTM and ANQGSEA. V was pared by 4 bases and J by 2 bases, with 12 bases between.

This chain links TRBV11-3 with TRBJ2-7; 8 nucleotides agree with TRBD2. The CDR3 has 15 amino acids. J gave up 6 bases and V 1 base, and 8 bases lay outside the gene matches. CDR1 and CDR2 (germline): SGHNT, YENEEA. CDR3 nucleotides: TGTGCCAGCAGCTTAGGAGAACTAGCGGTAGGCGAGCAGTACTTC. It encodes CASSLGELAVGEQYF.

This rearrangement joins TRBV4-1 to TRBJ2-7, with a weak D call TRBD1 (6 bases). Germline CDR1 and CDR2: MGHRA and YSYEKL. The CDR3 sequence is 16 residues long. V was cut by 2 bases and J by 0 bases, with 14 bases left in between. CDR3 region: CASSQYFTGISYEQYF. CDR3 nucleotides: TGCGCCAGCAGCCAATATTTCACAGGGATCTCCTACGAGCAGTACTTC.

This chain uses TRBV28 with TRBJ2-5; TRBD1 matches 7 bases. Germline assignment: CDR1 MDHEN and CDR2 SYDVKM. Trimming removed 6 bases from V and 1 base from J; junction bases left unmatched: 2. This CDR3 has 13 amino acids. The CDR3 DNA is TGTGCCAGCAGAAGGGACAGCCAAGAGACCCAGTACTTC. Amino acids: CASRRDSQETQYF.

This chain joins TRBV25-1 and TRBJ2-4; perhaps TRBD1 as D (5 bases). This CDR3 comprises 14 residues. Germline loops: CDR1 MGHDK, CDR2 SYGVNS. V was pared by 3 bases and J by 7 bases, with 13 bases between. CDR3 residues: CASSDLGAGNIQYF. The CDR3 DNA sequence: TGTGCCAGCAGTGACTTGGGTGCAGGGAACATTCAGTACTTC.

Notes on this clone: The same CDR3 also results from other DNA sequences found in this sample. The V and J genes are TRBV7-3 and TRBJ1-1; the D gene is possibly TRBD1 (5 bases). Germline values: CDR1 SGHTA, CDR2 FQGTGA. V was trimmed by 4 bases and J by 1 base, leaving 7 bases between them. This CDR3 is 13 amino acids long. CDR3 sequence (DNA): TGTGCCAGCAGCTCTGGACAGAACACTGAAGCTTTCTTT. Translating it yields CASSSGQNTEAFF.

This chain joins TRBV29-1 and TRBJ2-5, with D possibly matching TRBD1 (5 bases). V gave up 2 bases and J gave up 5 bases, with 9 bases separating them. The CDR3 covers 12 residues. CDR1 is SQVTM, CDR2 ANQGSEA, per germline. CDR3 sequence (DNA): TGCAGCGTTGAATGGCAGGGTGAGACCCAGTACTTC. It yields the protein CSVEWQGETQYF.